These T cell receptor beta chains were read from a single sample in a study of cytomegalovirus exposure and HLA in healthy donors. Profiling relied on immunoSEQ multiplex PCR, and the TCRdb table lists in-frame clones only, not all of them. The repertoire holds 95,000 to 110,000 clones, roughly 85% seen once, with 5.8% in the top ten. The sample comprised PBMCs. The receptors shown here come from a man aged 55 to 69 in good health and CMV-seropositive. Both conserved end residues are part of each CDR3. A D gene is named only where the DNA matches it firmly. Not every row has a clone size; where given, it reads once, few, many or a size class.

clone_size	cdr3_length	d_call	v_call	j_call	cdr3_nt	cdr3_aa
NA	17	TRBD1	TRBV18	TRBJ1-1	TGTGCCAGCTCTCCCGGACAGGGGGGAACGAGAAACACTGAAGCTTTCTTT	CASSPGQGGTRNTEAFF
NA	15	NA	TRBV5-1	TRBJ1-5	TGCGCCAGCAGCTTGTCAGGGGAGCGGGGTCAGCCCCAGCATTTT	CASSLSGERGQPQHF
NA	13	TRBD1	TRBV7-2	TRBJ1-2	TGTGCCAGCAGCTTAAAGGGGGCCTATGGCTACACCTTC	CASSLKGAYGYTF
NA	14	TRBD1	TRBV6-5	TRBJ1-4	TGTGCCAGCAGCCCCGGACAGGGTAATGAAAAACTGTTTTTT	CASSPGQGNEKLFF
once	13	NA	TRBV7-2	TRBJ2-5	TGTGCCAGCAGCCCCGGGAGTCAAGAGACCCAGTACTTC	CASSPGSQETQYF
NA	14	NA	TRBV28	TRBJ1-4	TGTGCCAGCGTCTCGGGTCCGGCTAATGAAAAACTGTTTTTT	CASVSGPANEKLFF
NA	14	TRBD1	TRBV6-5	TRBJ1-6	TGTGCCAGCAGAATCGACAGGGGAAACTCACCCCTCCACTTT	CASRIDRGNSPLHF
NA	14	TRBD2	TRBV6-4	TRBJ2-3	TGTGCCAGCAGTGAGGCTAGCGGGGGGGATACGCAGTATTTT	CASSEASGGDTQYF
NA	14	TRBD1	TRBV7-9	TRBJ1-4	TGTGCCAGCAGCCCCGGGACAGGGTTGGAAAAACTGTTTTTT	CASSPGTGLEKLFF
NA	15	NA	TRBV5-4	TRBJ1-1	TGTGCCAGCAGCTCCTCTGGGGGGGGGAACACTGAAGCTTTCTTT	CASSSSGGGNTEAFF
few	12	NA	TRBV2	TRBJ2-7	TGTGCCAGCAGTGGCGTAAGTCGCGAGCAGTACTTC	CASSGVSREQYF
NA	11	NA	TRBV2	TRBJ2-7	TGTGCCAGCAGTGAAAGGAGCGAGCAGTACTTC	CASSERSEQYF
few	14	TRBD1	TRBV7-9	TRBJ1-2	TGTGCCAGCAGCTTAGAAGGGGGCCGCGGTGGCTACACCTTC	CASSLEGGRGGYTF
NA	14	NA	TRBV28	TRBJ2-7	TGTGCTAGCCACAGCGCTGGGGCTCGGAACGAGCAGTACTTC	CASHSAGARNEQYF
NA	15	NA	TRBV6-1	TRBJ1-5	TGTGCCAGCATCCCCGGAGCGACTAGCAATCAGCCCCAGCATTTT	CASIPGATSNQPQHF
NA	14	TRBD2	TRBV5-1	TRBJ2-2	TGCGCCAGCAGCATCGGACTAGAAGCCGGGGAGCTGTTTTTT	CASSIGLEAGELFF
NA	16	NA	TRBV12-5	TRBJ2-1	TGTGCTAGTGGTTTTGCCCCAACGGGGAACTACAATGAGCAGTTCTTC	CASGFAPTGNYNEQFF
once	20	TRBD1	TRBV4-1	TRBJ2-5	TGCGCCAGCAGCCAGACGACAGGGGTAAGGGATATTTGGTACCAAGAGACCCAGTACTTC	CASSQTTGVRDIWYQETQYF
NA	18	TRBD2	TRBV4-1	TRBJ2-7	TGCGCCAGCAGTCTGCCGCGACTAGCGGGGGACTCCTCCTACGAGCAGTACTTC	CASSLPRLAGDSSYEQYF
NA	15	TRBD2	TRBV6-1	TRBJ2-5	TGTGCCAGCAGTGACCAGTCCGGACTAGCGGGGATTAGGTACTTC	CASSDQSGLAGIRYF
NA	15	NA	TRBV21-1	TRBJ2-5	TGTGCCAGCTTTCATCAGACAGGTCCTCAAGAGACCCAGTACTTC	CASFHQTGPQETQYF
once	12	NA	TRBV29-1	TRBJ1-2	TGCAGCGTTGAAGAGAACAGATATGGCTACACCTTC	CSVEENRYGYTF
few	13	TRBD1	TRBV28	TRBJ2-7	TGTGCCAGCAGTTCGACAGGGCCCTACGAGCAGTACTTC	CASSSTGPYEQYF
NA	11	NA	TRBV5-5	TRBJ2-1	TGTGCCAGCAGCTTGGGGCATGAGCAGTTCTTC	CASSLGHEQFF
NA	16	TRBD1	TRBV6-1	TRBJ2-2	TGTGCCAGCAGTGACGGGACAGCCTTGTACACCGGGGAGCTGTTTTTT	CASSDGTALYTGELFF
NA	15	NA	TRBV19	TRBJ1-1	TGTGCCAGTAGTATGAAACAGCTTATGAACACTGAAGCTTTCTTT	CASSMKQLMNTEAFF
NA	13	NA	TRBV5-1	TRBJ2-2	TGCGCCAGCAGTAGCGGAATAACCGGGGAGCTGTTTTTT	CASSSGITGELFF
NA	18	NA	TRBV5-6	TRBJ1-2	TGTGCCAGCTTTGAAATAGGCCGCGGACAGAGCGACGATTATGGCTACACCTTC	CASFEIGRGQSDDYGYTF
once	15	TRBD2	TRBV27	TRBJ2-3	TGTGCCAGCAGTTTAGGCGGGGGGGACACAGATACGCAGTATTTT	CASSLGGGDTDTQYF
NA	15	NA	TRBV13	TRBJ1-6	TGTGCCAGCAGCCCCGGACAGACCCTTGGTTCACCCCTCCACTTT	CASSPGQTLGSPLHF
few	15	NA	TRBV4-1	TRBJ2-2	TGCGCCAGCAGCCAACTCTCAGGGTACTCCGGGGAGCTGTTTTTT	CASSQLSGYSGELFF